Shown below are 17 T cell receptor beta chains from a single sample sequenced in a study of regulatory T cells in long-lasting Graves disease (dated by TCRdb to the early 2020s). The library was obtained by multiplex PCR. For sequencing, an Illumina HiSeq 4000 was employed. iRepertoire HTBI primers and Arm-PCR amplification of CDR3 regions were used to construct TCR beta libraries. TCRdb redid the processing of the public reads, applying fastp at Q25 and MiXCR, and retained in-frame beta chains. Rows are combined by CDR3 protein, so each entry shows the most common genes and DNA. For this sample there are approximately 500,000 distinct CDR3 sequences; roughly a fifth appear just once. Over 6% of the sample comes from the top ten. Per the publication, the time point label means: persistent/refractory GD, antithyroid drugs over 5 years with positive TRAb. For both TCR sequencing and RNA sequencing, RNA was extracted from PBMCs using TRIzol.

The material was peripheral blood mononuclear cells (PBMCs), obtained when the disease was refractory, from a patient treated with antithyroid drugs. The origin of the receptors is a female donor with Graves disease.

A few counts support this clonotype. The J gene is TRBJ2-5, the V gene TRBV7-2; 12 positions agree with TRBD2. V lost 4 bases and J lost 9; bases outside the gene matches: 9. Per the germline V gene, CDR1 is SGHTA and CDR2 is FQGNSA. The CDR3 is made up of 15 amino acids. In nucleotides, the CDR3 is TGTGCCAGCAGCTCTTATGTCCTAGCGGGGGGGGCCCAGTACTTC. This encodes CASSSYVLAGGAQYF.

The chain links TRBV6-2 or TRBV6-3 to TRBJ1-5; D might be TRBD1 (5 bases). In germline, CDR1 is MNHEY, CDR2 SVGEGT. With 2 bases removed from V and 5 bases from J, the gap between germline ends came to 7 bases. The CDR3 extends over 13 amino acids. The CDR3 loop reads CASSYGGYQPQHF. The CDR3 DNA is TGTGCCAGCAGTTACGGGGGTTATCAGCCCCAGCATTTT.

CDR3 nucleotides: TGTGCCAGCAGCCCCTGGGCAGCCAAGAACACTGAAGCTTTCTTT. Amino acids: CASSPWAAKNTEAFF. The chain combines TRBV7-2 with TRBJ1-1, with D uncertain. CDR1 is SGHTA and CDR2 is FQGNSA in the germline V gene. This CDR3 has 15 residues. V was pared by 5 bases and J by 1 base, with 14 bases between.

A word on this clonotype: This may arise from a read error, as a much more abundant clone is one base away. The chain carries TRBV7-9 and TRBJ2-5; 7 nucleotides match TRBD1. Germline V gene data show CDR1 as SEHNR and CDR2 as FQNEAQ (reference sequence). V lost 5 bases to trimming and J lost 3 bases; unmatched junction nucleotides: 3. The CDR3 loop spans 13 amino acids. The DNA of the CDR3 is TGTGCCAGCAGCCCTCAGGGGGAAGAGACCCAGTACTTC. Protein: CASSPQGEETQYF. Based on the CDR3 plus reference TRBV7-9 and TRBJ2-5, the full variable domain is DTGVSQNPRHKITKRGQNVTFRCDPISEHNRLYWYRQTLGQGPEFLTYFQNEAQLEKSRLLSDRFSAERPKGSFSTLEIQRTEQGDSAMYLCASSPQGEETQYFGPGTRLLVL.

The CDR3 nucleotides are TGCGCCAGCAGCTTCACCAGACAGGGGGATTCCTACGAGCAGTACTTC. Protein: CASSFTRQGDSYEQYF. The V gene is TRBV5-1, the J gene TRBJ2-7, with 9 bases aligning to TRBD1. The CDR3 covers 16 residues. Unmatched junction bases numbered 7, after V lost 2 bases and J lost 1 base. The germline gives CDR1 SGHRS, CDR2 YFSETQ.

This clonotype was seen more than once but under ten times. This chain connects TRBV12-3 or TRBV12-4 to TRBJ2-1, with TRBD2 matching 8 bases. The trim removed 2 bases at V and 10 bases at J, leaving 7 bases unmatched. The CDR3 runs 14 residues. The CDR3 coding sequence is TGTGCCAGCAGTTTATCAACTAGCGGAGGGGAGCAGTTCTTC. This sequence encodes CASSLSTSGGEQFF.

This clonotype was detected a few times. J is TRBJ1-1 and V is TRBV6-1; D perhaps matches TRBD1 (5 bases). The germline V and J ends were trimmed by 7 bases and 0 bases, with 15 bases remaining between them. CDR3 length: 15 residues. Germline V gene sequence: CDR1 MNHNS, CDR2 SASEGT. CDR3 in amino acids: CASKRSTELNTEAFF. The CDR3, as DNA: TGTGCCAGCAAGCGCTCGACAGAACTGAACACTGAAGCTTTCTTT.

Ten or more counts support this clonotype. The rearrangement uses TRBV27 and TRBJ1-4; D may be TRBD1 (6 bases). The V end lost 5 bases, the J end lost 4 bases, and 17 bases lay between the germline ends. Germline CDR1 MNHEY, CDR2 SMNVEV (reference sequence). CDR3 length equals 16 residues. The CDR3 DNA is TGTGCCAGCAGTCGTAAATACAGGGAGCTTAATGAAAAACTGTTTTTT. It translates to CASSRKYRELNEKLFF.

The chain employs TRBV5-1 and TRBJ1-5; no reliable D call. The CDR3 consists of 13 residues. Trimming removed 0 bases from V and 5 bases from J, with 6 bases in between. Per germline, CDR1 SGHRS and CDR2 YFSETQ. The CDR3 reads CASSLGTHQPQHF. CDR3 bases: TGCGCCAGCAGCTTGGGAACCCATCAGCCCCAGCATTTT.

This clonotype was counted only a few times. This rearrangement joins TRBV7-2 to TRBJ1-5; tentative D call: TRBD1 (5 bases). Per germline, CDR1 SGHTA and CDR2 FQGNSA. Between the trimmed V and J ends, which lost 5 bases and 4 bases, there was a span of 15 bases. This CDR3 has 15 residues. CDR3 protein: CASSRPGTANQPQHF. CDR3 nucleotide sequence: TGTGCCAGCAGCCGACCCGGGACGGCAAATCAGCCCCAGCATTTT.

Turning to this clonotype: A junction boundary mismatches the germline segment, possibly from a read error. V is TRBV7-2 and J is TRBJ2-7; D is unclear. Per the germline V gene, CDR1 is SGHTA and CDR2 is FQGNSA. This CDR3 region has 14 residues. The CDR3 region has the DNA TGTGCCAGCAGCTTTAGCAGTAGCTCCTACGAGCGGTACTTC. Its protein product is CASSFSSSSYERYF.

This clonotype was seen ten or more times. This chain joins TRBV12-3 or TRBV12-4 and TRBJ1-4; D uncertain. This CDR3 is built from 14 residues. Trimming took off 1 base at V and 8 bases at J, with 11 bases between the two ends. CDR3 residues: CASSLGARLEKLFF. Here the CDR3 DNA reads TGTGCCAGCAGTTTAGGGGCCCGGTTGGAAAAACTGTTTTTT.

The rearrangement uses TRBV25-1 and TRBJ1-3, with D perhaps TRBD1 (5 bases). V was trimmed by 3 bases and J by 0 bases, leaving 9 bases between them. This CDR3 contains 15 residues. The germline V gene has CDR1 MGHDK and CDR2 SYGVNS. The chain's CDR3 is CASSEAGSSGNTIYF. CDR3 sequence (DNA): TGTGCCAGCAGTGAGGCAGGGAGCTCTGGAAACACCATATATTTT.

This clonotype has a count of ten or more. The rearrangement joins TRBV2 to TRBJ1-5; no definite D call. Germline assignment: CDR1 SNHLY and CDR2 FYNNEI. The ends were cut back, 7 bases at V and 7 bases at J, with 20 bases in the middle. The CDR3 is 15 residues long. CDR3 coding DNA: TGTGCCAGCATGGGGAATTCTGTAGCAGGACAGCCCCAGCATTTT. Translated: CASMGNSVAGQPQHF.

The rearrangement uses TRBV27 and TRBJ2-7; no reliable D call. The CDR3 is made up of 11 amino acids. Trimming shortened V by 8 bases and J by 5 bases, and 10 bases separated the two germline ends. CDR1 and CDR2 from the germline V gene are MNHEY and SMNVEV (reference sequence). CDR3 residues: CASGTHNEQYF. The CDR3 bases are TGTGCCAGCGGTACACACAACGAGCAGTACTTC.

The J gene is TRBJ2-4, the V gene TRBV28, with D tentatively TRBD1 or TRBD2 (5 bases each). The CDR3 contains 15 residues. Trimming shortened V by 3 bases and J by 1 base, and 10 bases separated the two germline ends. Per the germline V gene, CDR1 is MDHEN and CDR2 is SYDVKM. CDR3 region: CASSFPWGAKNIQYF. DNA of the CDR3: TGTGCCAGCAGTTTTCCGTGGGGGGCCAAAAACATTCAGTACTTC.

This clonotype has at least ten counts. This chain's CDR3 is CASRIGQGDGYTF. The CDR3 coding sequence is TGCGCCAGCCGGATTGGACAGGGCGATGGCTACACCTTC. The chain couples TRBV5-1 to TRBJ1-2, with TRBD1 matching over 8 bases. After removal of 7 bases from V and 6 bases from J, the junction contained 8 bases not matched to a gene. Germline V lookup: CDR1 SGHRS, CDR2 YFSETQ. The CDR3 sequence is 13 residues long.